This T cell receptor (beta chain) was retrieved from a study of human T cells and chemical hapten exposure (dated by TCRdb to the early 2020s). Broadly, across the study: For sensitization, 2% DPC in acetone was applied to a 2 cm by 2 cm area of upper inner arm skin. Patients additionally received weekly therapeutic DPC doses to the scalp throughout the roughly 23-week study period. Patch testing was performed on the upper back with Finn chambers containing 0.01% DPC, and the patch tests were scored after 6 days according to International Contact Dermatitis Research Group standards. Alopecia areata with under or over 50% scalp involvement, alopecia totalis and alopecia universalis were represented in the patient cohort, which was mostly female. Libraries were combined into a pool for sequencing, and differences in TCR yield between samples came mainly from small differences in library volumes within the pool. This study followed changes in the peripheral blood TCR repertoire in vivo during primary and secondary sensitization of alopecia patients to the hapten diphenylcyclopropenone (DPC). Blood was sampled from patients pre-sensitization (week 0) and at 2, 6 and about 24 weeks after DPC sensitization. Roughly 30 alopecia patients gave blood for TCR sequencing at one to four time points (pre-sensitization, 2, 6 and 24 weeks).

The germline V gene supplies CDR1 SGHAT and CDR2 FQNNGV. At the junction V is shortened by 3 bases and J by 5 bases, with 7 bases in between. The CDR3 contains 12 residues, cysteine and phenylalanine counted. The only DNA kept is the CDR3, 36 bases in frame from the first base. This clonotype has at least ten counts. Its specific antigen is unknown. Nothing much larger sits one base from this clone, and base qualities are not available. Points the paper makes about the study in general: Patch test score correlated positively with the number of PT1 expanded TCRs, reaching significance at thresholds 8, 16 and 32 but not at 4. Because every patient had alopecia, a presumed autoimmune disease, the patients' immune response might differ from that of healthy individuals. Expanded TCRs formed significantly more large CDR3 similarity clusters than pre-sensitization or healthy control sets, consistent with antigen-driven responses. DPC sensitization did not change the number of TCRs with a frequency above 1 in 1000, and there was no evidence of changes in global repertoire structure. After repeated subsampling, the strength of the expansion versus patch-test correlation and the threshold at which it became significant changed.

What the time point label conveys for this sample: patch test 1, 2 weeks after DPC sensitization. Read against the paper, the sample's treatment or condition label means: therapeutic diphenylcyclopropenone sensitization with weekly scalp DPC. At each patch-test visit, blood was drawn before the patch test was applied. Patients were considered eligible if aged 18 to 70, diagnosed with alopecia and deemed suitable for DPC therapy, and patients were excluded if pregnant. Total RNA was isolated from unfractionated whole blood collected in Tempus Blood RNA tubes. The library was obtained by RACE. Sequenced using a NextSeq 500. During library preparation, unique molecular identifiers were attached to individual cDNA molecules so that TCRs could be counted quantitatively and reproducibly. Each blood RNA sample was used to sequence both TCR alpha and TCR beta chains. As for how the authors treated the data: Samples had a median of roughly 99,000 TCRs, with a range from about 23,224 to 750,000. V, J and CDR3 annotation of the TCR reads was performed with the Decombinator software suite. To make PS versus PT1 abundance plots, every sample was subsampled to the same number of TCRs (28,000). TCRs were defined as expanded if absent before sensitization and observed at least eight times at the 2-week time point. TCRdb handled the public reads itself, with Q25 trimming in fastp and clone calling in MiXCR, and kept productive beta chains. For every CDR3 protein sequence, its rows merge into one entry that carries the most common genes and DNA. TCRdb, not the original authors, processed these V and J calls. In this sample the table shows fewer than 500,000 distinct CDR3 sequences, approximately 5.1% of which occur a single time. The top ten clonotypes cover around 2.3% of the sample.

This clonotype was obtained from a woman aged 45-60 years with alopecia areata. Some clones in this sample may be carry-over from other donors' samples. Here the chain combines TRBV11-2 and TRBJ2-5, and perhaps TRBD1 as D gene, on 6 matching bases. The sample was whole blood, taken in connection with sensitization to the hapten diphenylcyclopropenone (DPC). The CDR3 protein: CASSLQGETQYF. The DNA is as follows: TGTGCCAGCAGCTTGCAGGGGGAGACCCAGTACTTC.